This is a list of T cell receptor beta chains from one sample in a study of OX40 agonist ivuxolimab in advanced cancers. TCRdb's table, derived via immunoSEQ multiplex PCR, lists solely in-frame clones and lacks some. Among roughly 64,000 clones listed, under 95% were seen once. Sequencing used CD4+ or CD8+ T cells sorted from blood, obtained in a trial of the OX40 agonist ivuxolimab. The receptors were sampled from an adult with an advanced solid tumor such as melanoma, head and neck, liver or kidney cancer. CDR3s include the opening cysteine and the closing phenylalanine or tryptophan. D genes are given only for firm matches. Clone size is given for some rows only: seen once, a few or many times, or a class if the clone is expanded.

NA | NA | TRBJ2-1 | TRBV7-2 | TGTGCCAGCAGCTTAGACGGGAGCTCCTACAATGAGCAGTTCTTC | CASSLDGSSYNEQFF
NA | NA | TRBJ1-2 | TRBV7-9 | TGTGCCAGCAGCTTATCATACAGCTATGGCTACACCTTC | CASSLSYSYGYTF
TRBD1 | NA | TRBJ1-1 | TRBV5-1 | TGCGCCAGCAGCTTAAGGCAGGGGGACACTGAAGCTTTCTTT | CASSLRQGDTEAFF
TRBD2 | NA | TRBJ2-5 | TRBV4-2 | TGTGCCAGCAGCCAAGAGGTTGTGCGGGGGCAAGAGACCCAGTACTTC | CASSQEVVRGQETQYF
TRBD1 | once | TRBJ1-3 | TRBV9 | TGTGCCAGCAGCCCACAGGGGGGTACTGGAAACACCATATATTTT | CASSPQGGTGNTIYF
NA | NA | TRBJ2-7 | TRBV5-6 | TGTGCCAGCAGCGCCTTTGGGCCGGGCGAGCAGTACTTC | CASSAFGPGEQYF
TRBD1 | NA | TRBJ2-7 | TRBV5-1 | TGCGCCAGCAGCCTCCGGACAGGCTACGAGCAGTACTTC | CASSLRTGYEQYF
NA | NA | TRBJ2-1 | TRBV11-2 | TGTGCCAGCAGTCGGGACTTTGAGCAGTTCTTC | CASSRDFEQFF
TRBD2 | NA | TRBJ2-1 | TRBV27 | TGTGCCAGCAGTCACAAGTTTTGGGGTAGCGGGATTGTCAATGAGCAGTTCTTC | CASSHKFWGSGIVNEQFF
NA | NA | TRBJ1-3 | TRBV7-6 | TGTGCCAGCAGCTTAATTTGGGGCTCCAAATCTGGAAACACCATATATTTT | CASSLIWGSKSGNTIYF
NA | NA | TRBJ1-3 | TRBV5-6 | TGTGCCAGCAGCTTGTTCGGAGGGAAGACTGGAAACACCATATATTTT | CASSLFGGKTGNTIYF
TRBD2 | NA | TRBJ2-4 | TRBV2 | TGTGCCAGCAGTCTAGGACTAGCCCTAGCCAAAAACATTCAGTACTTC | CASSLGLALAKNIQYF
NA | few | TRBJ1-5 | TRBV12-2 | TGTGCAAGCCGGGGACAGGACAGGCAGCCCCAGCATTTT | CASRGQDRQPQHF
TRBD2 | once | TRBJ2-1 | TRBV18 | TGTGCCAGCTCTCAAGGTAGGCTAGCGGGAACTGAGAGGTACCAGTTCTTC | CASSQGRLAGTERYQFF
NA | NA | TRBJ2-7 | TRBV21-1 | TGTGCCAGCACCCAAAGAGGGCCTAGCGGGAGGGACCACGAGCAGTACTTC | CASTQRGPSGRDHEQYF
NA | NA | TRBJ1-4 | TRBV5-1 | TGCGCCAGCAGCCCCCCGGGATCAACTAATGAAAAACTGTTTTTT | CASSPPGSTNEKLFF
NA | NA | TRBJ2-3 | TRBV5-1 | TGCGCCAGCAGCTTGACGACAGGAAGCACAGATACGCAGTATTTT | CASSLTTGSTDTQYF
NA | NA | TRBJ2-5 | TRBV7-3 | TGTGCCAGCAGCTCCCAGGGTGGACAGTGGGAGACCCAGTACTTC | CASSSQGGQWETQYF
TRBD2 | NA | TRBJ2-7 | TRBV7-9 | TGTGCCAGCAGCTTAGCGGCTCAAGCGGGAGTGCCGTACTTC | CASSLAAQAGVPYF
NA | NA | TRBJ2-2 | TRBV10-1 | TGCGCCAGCCGAAACAGGGCTCCCGGGGAGCTGTTTTTT | CASRNRAPGELFF
TRBD1 | NA | TRBJ2-4 | TRBV11-2 | TGTGCCAGCAGCTTAGATCCCCCCTGGTCAGGGGGCCTTAAAGAAAACATTCAGTACTTC | CASSLDPPWSGGLKENIQYF
TRBD1 | NA | TRBJ2-7 | TRBV6-5 | TGTGCCAGCAGTCGAAACAGGGGGGATTACGAGCAGTACTTC | CASSRNRGDYEQYF
TRBD2 | NA | TRBJ2-7 | TRBV9 | TGTGCCAGCAGCGTAGCGGGAGGGCACTACGAGCAGTACTTC | CASSVAGGHYEQYF
TRBD1 | few | TRBJ2-2 | TRBV7-9 | TGTGCCAGCAGCCCTGACTATGACAGGGTAGGGGAGCTGTTTTTT | CASSPDYDRVGELFF
NA | NA | TRBJ1-2 | TRBV11-2 | TGTGCCAGCAGCCCCTCCTTGGGGGGCTACACCTTC | CASSPSLGGYTF
NA | NA | TRBJ2-4 | TRBV19 | TGTGCCAGTAGTCCCCAGGTCAACATTCAGTACTTC | CASSPQVNIQYF
NA | NA | TRBJ2-5 | TRBV7-5 | TGTGCCGCCCACCCGGAGACTAGGGAAGAGACCCAGTACTTC | CAAHPETREETQYF
TRBD2 | NA | TRBJ2-3 | TRBV15 | TGTGCCACTATCGAAAGAGCGGGGCGCACAGATACGCAGTATTTT | CATIERAGRTDTQYF
NA | NA | TRBJ1-2 | TRBV28 | TGTGCCAGCACCCTTCCGGGGGCTAACTATGGCTACACCTTC | CASTLPGANYGYTF
TRBD2 | once | TRBJ2-1 | TRBV5-1 | TGCGCCAGCAGCCCCATGAGCGGGGGTTACAATGAGCAGTTCTTC | CASSPMSGGYNEQFF
TRBD1 | NA | TRBJ1-2 | TRBV18 | TGTGCCAGCTCACCTCGCGGGACAGGGGACCATGGCTACACCTTC | CASSPRGTGDHGYTF
NA | NA | TRBJ2-5 | TRBV6-6 | TGTGCCAGCAGTAGGACGGAGCAAGAGACCCAGTACTTC | CASSRTEQETQYF
TRBD1 | NA | TRBJ2-2 | TRBV19 | TGTGCCAGTAGCAGACAGGGGGCGGACACCGGGGAGCTGTTTTTT | CASSRQGADTGELFF
NA | NA | TRBJ2-2 | TRBV15 | TGTGCCACCAGCAGAGATCTGCTGAACACCGGGGAGCTGTTTTTT | CATSRDLLNTGELFF
NA | NA | TRBJ2-7 | TRBV9 | TGTGCCAGCAGCGTGGGTGGCGGGCGCACCTACGAGCAGTACTTC | CASSVGGGRTYEQYF
NA | NA | TRBJ2-6 | TRBV7-3 | TGTGCCAGCAGCTTATGGGGGAGCTCTGGGGCCAACGTCCTGACTTTC | CASSLWGSSGANVLTF
NA | NA | TRBJ1-5 | TRBV7-2 | TGTGCCAGCAGCTTAGTTATAGGGGATCAGCCCCAGCATTTT | CASSLVIGDQPQHF
NA | NA | TRBJ2-3 | TRBV5-4 | TGTGCCAGCAGCTTGCCCCAAGCGGTAGATACGCAGTATTTT | CASSLPQAVDTQYF
NA | NA | TRBJ2-3 | TRBV27 | TGTGCCAGCAGTCCCTACCGGGGGGCGGCCGGGGATACGCAGTATTTT | CASSPYRGAAGDTQYF
TRBD1 | NA | TRBJ1-3 | TRBV5-4 | TGTGCCTTCGAAGGGAAGGACAGGGATGGTCTAGCTGGAAACACCATATATTTT | CAFEGKDRDGLAGNTIYF
NA | NA | TRBJ1-2 | TRBV30 | TGTGCCTGGAATGAGCGGGAGGGCTACACCTTC | CAWNEREGYTF
NA | once | TRBJ1-2 | TRBV28 | TGTGCCAGCCGACCGGGGGGAGGGCTTGGGATTGGCTACACCTTC | CASRPGGGLGIGYTF
NA | NA | TRBJ2-7 | TRBV4-2 | TGTGCCAGCAGCCAAGATTTATCGGGGGCCTACGAGCAGTACTTC | CASSQDLSGAYEQYF
NA | NA | TRBJ2-7 | TRBV28 | TGTGCCAGCAGTTTCCTGGCGGGCTACTACGAGCAGTACTTC | CASSFLAGYYEQYF
NA | NA | TRBJ2-2 | TRBV7-3 | TGTGCCAGCAGCTTATCCGGGGTTGGCGGGGAGCTGTTTTTT | CASSLSGVGGELFF